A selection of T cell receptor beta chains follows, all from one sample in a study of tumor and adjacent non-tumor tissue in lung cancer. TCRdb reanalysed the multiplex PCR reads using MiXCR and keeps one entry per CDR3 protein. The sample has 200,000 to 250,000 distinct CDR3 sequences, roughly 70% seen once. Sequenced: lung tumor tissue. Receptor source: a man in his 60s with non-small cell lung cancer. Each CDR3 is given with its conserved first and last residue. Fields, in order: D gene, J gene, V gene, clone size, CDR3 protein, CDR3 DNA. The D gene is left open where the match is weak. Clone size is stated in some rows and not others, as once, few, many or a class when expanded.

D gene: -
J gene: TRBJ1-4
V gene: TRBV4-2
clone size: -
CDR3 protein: CASSQDLQGGKLFF
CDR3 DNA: TGTGCCAGTAGCCAAGACCTACAGGGTGGGAAACTGTTTTTT

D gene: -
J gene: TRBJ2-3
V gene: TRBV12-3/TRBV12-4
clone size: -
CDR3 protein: CASSSSTGGSDTQYF
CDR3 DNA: TGTGCCAGCAGTTCATCTACAGGCGGCTCAGATACGCAGTATTTT

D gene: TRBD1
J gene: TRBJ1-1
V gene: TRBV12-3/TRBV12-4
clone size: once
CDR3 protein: CASSPRGQGISNTEAFF
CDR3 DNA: TGTGCCAGCAGCCCAAGGGGACAGGGGATTTCGAACACCGAAGCTTTCTTT

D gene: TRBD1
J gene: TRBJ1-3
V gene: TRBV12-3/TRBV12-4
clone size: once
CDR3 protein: CVSSSMTGLGITIYF
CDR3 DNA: TGTGTCAGCAGTTCAATGACAGGGTTAGGAATCACCATATATTTT

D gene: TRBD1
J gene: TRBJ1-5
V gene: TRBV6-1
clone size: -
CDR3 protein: CANSYRDRGDQPQHF
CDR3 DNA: TGTGCCAACAGCTACCGGGACAGGGGGGATCAGCCCCAGCATTTT

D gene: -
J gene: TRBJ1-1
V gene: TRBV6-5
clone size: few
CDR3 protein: CASSSSGGLNTEAFF
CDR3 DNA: TGTGCCAGCAGTTCCTCCGGGGGCTTGAACACTGAAGCTTTCTTT

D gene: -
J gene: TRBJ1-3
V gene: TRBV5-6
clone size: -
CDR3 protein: CASSLGRAGHHPAF
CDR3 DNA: TGTGCCAGCAGCTTGGGGAGGGCAGGCCATCATCCCGCGTTT

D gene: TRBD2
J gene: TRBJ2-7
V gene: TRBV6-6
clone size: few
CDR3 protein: CASSSGLAGLEQYF
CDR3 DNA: TGTGCCAGCAGTTCGGGACTAGCGGGACTAGAGCAGTACTTC

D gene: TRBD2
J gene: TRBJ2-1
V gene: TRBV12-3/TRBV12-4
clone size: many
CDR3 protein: CASRPPGLALTNEQFF
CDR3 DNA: TGTGCCAGCAGGCCTCCGGGACTAGCACTTACGAATGAGCAGTTCTTC

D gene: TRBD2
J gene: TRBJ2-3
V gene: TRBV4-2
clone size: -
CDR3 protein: CASIQREGLGKDTQYF
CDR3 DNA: TGTGCCAGCATCCAGCGGGAGGGCCTTGGTAAAGATACGCAGTATTTT

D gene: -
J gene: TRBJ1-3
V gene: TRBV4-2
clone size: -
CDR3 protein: CASNQPGEIARNTIYF
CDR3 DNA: TGTGCCAGCAACCAACCAGGGGAAATCGCTCGAAACACCATATATTTT

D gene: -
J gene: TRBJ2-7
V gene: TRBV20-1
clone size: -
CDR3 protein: CTARDVGAAYEQYF
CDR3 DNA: TGCACTGCTAGGGACGTCGGGGCTGCCTACGAGCAGTACTTC

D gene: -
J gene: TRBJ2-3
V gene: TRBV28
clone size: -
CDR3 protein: CAGCLVQGKSTDTQYF
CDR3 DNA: TGTGCCGGCTGTCTCGTCCAGGGGAAAAGCACAGATACGCAGTATTTT

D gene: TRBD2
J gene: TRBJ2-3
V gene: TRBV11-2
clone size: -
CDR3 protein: CASSLSSAGGRGTQYF
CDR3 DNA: TGTGCCAGCAGCTTAAGTTCTGCGGGAGGCCGGGGGACGCAGTATTTT

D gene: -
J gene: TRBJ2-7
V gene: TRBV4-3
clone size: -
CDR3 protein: CASGQAGGTGAYEQYF
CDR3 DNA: TGCGCCAGCGGCCAAGCCGGAGGGACGGGAGCCTACGAGCAGTACTTC

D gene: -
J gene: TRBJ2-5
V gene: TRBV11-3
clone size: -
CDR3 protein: CACSLARSQGTQYF
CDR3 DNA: TGTGCCTGCAGCTTAGCACGGTCCCAAGGGACCCAGTACTTC

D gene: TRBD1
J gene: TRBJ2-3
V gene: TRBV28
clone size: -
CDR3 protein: CAIIRQGRATDTQYF
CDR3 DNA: TGTGCCATCATCAGACAGGGACGAGCCACAGATACGCAGTATTTT

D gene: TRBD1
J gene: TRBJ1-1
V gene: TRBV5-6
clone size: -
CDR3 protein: CASSLEISRGRDTDAFF
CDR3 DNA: TGTGCCAGCAGCTTGGAGATCAGCAGGGGGCGGGACACTGATGCTTTCTTT

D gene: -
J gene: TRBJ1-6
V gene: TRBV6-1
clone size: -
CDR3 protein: CASGGLQRSPLHF
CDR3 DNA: TGTGCCAGCGGTGGACTTCAACGTTCACCCCTACACTTT

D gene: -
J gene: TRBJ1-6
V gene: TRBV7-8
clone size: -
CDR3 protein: CASSLSIGGGFDNSPLHF
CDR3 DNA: TGTGCCAGCAGCTTATCGATAGGGGGTGGTTTCGATAATTCACCCCTCCACTTT

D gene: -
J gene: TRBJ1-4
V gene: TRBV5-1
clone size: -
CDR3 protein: CASSSGQTEKLFF
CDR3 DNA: TGCGCCAGTAGCTCCGGACAGACTGAAAAACTGTTTTTT

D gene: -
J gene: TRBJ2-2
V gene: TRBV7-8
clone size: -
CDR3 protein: CASSWGVTGELFF
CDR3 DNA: TGTGCCAGCAGCTGGGGAGTCACCGGGGAGTTGTTTTTT

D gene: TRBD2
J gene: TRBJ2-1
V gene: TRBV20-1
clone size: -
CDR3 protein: CSVRDGGAINEQFF
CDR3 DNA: TGCAGTGTTAGAGACGGGGGGGCTATAAATGAGCAGTTCTTC

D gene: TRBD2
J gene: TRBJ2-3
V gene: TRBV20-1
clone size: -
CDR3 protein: CSAGTNGTDTQYF
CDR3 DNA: TGCAGTGCCGGGACTAACGGGACAGATACGCAGTATTTT

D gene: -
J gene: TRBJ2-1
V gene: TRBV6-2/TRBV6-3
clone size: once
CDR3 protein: CASSYLTWGTGNSYNEQFF
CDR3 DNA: TGTGCCAGCAGTTACCTAACTTGGGGAACAGGGAACTCCTACAATGAGCAGTTCTTC

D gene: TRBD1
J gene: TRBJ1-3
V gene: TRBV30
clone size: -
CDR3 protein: CAWSTDRGPGNTIYF
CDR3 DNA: TGTGCCTGGAGTACTGACAGGGGGCCCGGAAACACCATATATTTT

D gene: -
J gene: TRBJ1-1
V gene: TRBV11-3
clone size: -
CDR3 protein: CASSLYPGTEAFF
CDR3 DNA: TGTGCCAGCAGCTTGTACCCTGGGACTGAAGCCTTCTTT

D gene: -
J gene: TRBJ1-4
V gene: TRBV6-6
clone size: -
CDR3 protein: CASSYGDNSGEKLFF
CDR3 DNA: TGTGCCAGCAGTTACGGAGACAACTCGGGTGAAAAACTGTTTTTT

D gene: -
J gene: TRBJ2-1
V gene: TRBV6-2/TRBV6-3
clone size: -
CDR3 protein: CASRLHRPGYNEQFF
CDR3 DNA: TGTGCCAGCAGACTTCATCGTCCGGGATACAATGAGCAGTTCTTC

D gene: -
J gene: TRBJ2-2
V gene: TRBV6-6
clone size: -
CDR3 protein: CASSPYRDTGELFF
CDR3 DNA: TGTGCCAGCAGTCCGTACCGGGACACCGGGGAGCTGTTTTTT

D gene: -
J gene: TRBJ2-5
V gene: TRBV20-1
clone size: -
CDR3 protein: CSANRDDLETQYF
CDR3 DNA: TGCAGTGCCAACCGGGACGATCTAGAGACCCAGTACTTC

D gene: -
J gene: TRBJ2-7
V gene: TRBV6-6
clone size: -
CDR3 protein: CASSYGWTNTEQYF
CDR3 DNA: TGTGCCAGCAGTTACGGATGGACTAATACGGAGCAGTACTTC

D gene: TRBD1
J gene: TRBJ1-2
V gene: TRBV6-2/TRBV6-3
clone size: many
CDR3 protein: CASGKDRGYGYTF
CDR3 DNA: TGTGCCAGCGGAAAAGACAGGGGCTATGGCTACACCTTC

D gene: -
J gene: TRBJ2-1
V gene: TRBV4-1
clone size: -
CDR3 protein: CASTQSYNELFF
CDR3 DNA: TGCGCCAGCACCCAGAGCTACAATGAGCTGTTCTTC

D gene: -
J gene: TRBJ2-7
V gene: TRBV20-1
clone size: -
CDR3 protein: CSALTSQCINEQYF
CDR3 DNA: TGCAGTGCATTGACCAGCCAGTGTATCAACGAGCAGTACTTC

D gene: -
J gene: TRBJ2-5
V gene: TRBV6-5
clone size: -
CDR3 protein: CASSYQGRQQETEYF
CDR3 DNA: TGTGCAAGCAGTTACCAGGGGAGACAACAAGAGACCGAGTACTTC

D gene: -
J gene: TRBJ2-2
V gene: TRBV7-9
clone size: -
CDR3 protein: CASSRYSDIGELFF
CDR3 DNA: TGTGCCAGCAGCCGATATAGTGACATCGGGGAGCTGTTTTTT

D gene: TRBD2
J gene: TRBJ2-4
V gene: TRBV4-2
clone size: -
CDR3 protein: CASSQDVSGGAKNIQYF
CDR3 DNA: TGTGCCAGCAGCCAAGATGTTAGCGGGGGGGCTAAAAACATTCAGTACTTC

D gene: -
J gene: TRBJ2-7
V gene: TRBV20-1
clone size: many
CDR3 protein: CSAAGTGASNEQYF
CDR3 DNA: TGCAGTGCCGCTGGCACGGGAGCGAGTAACGAGCAGTACTTC

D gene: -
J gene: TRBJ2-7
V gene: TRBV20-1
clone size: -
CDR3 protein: CSARDRASESILGEQYF
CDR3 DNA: TGCAGTGCTAGAGATCGGGCTAGCGAGAGCATCCTTGGCGAGCAGTACTTC

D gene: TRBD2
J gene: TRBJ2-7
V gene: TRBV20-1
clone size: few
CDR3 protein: CSARGGREEGEQYF
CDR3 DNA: TGCAGTGCTAGAGGGGGGCGGGAGGAGGGCGAGCAGTACTTC

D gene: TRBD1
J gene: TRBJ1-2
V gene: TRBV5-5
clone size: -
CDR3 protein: CASSSNAGTGGFGYTF
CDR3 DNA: TGTGCCAGCAGCTCCAACGCCGGGACAGGGGGCTTTGGCTACACCTTC

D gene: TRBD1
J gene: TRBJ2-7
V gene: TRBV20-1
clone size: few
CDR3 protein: CSVQTGGSFEQYF
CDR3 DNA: TGCAGTGTTCAGACAGGGGGCTCTTTCGAGCAGTACTTC

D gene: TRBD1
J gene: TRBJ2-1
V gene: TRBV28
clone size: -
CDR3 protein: CATLLDRANEWFF
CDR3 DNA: TGTGCCACCTTACTGGACAGGGCGAATGAGTGGTTCTTC